Described below is a single T cell receptor (beta chain) sequence and its context. Germline V CDR1 and CDR2: SGHNT, YYREEE (reference sequence). Trimming left V 4 bases short and J 7 bases short, with 5 bases between. The CDR3 is made up of 11 amino acids. This sample was included in a study of OX40 agonist ivuxolimab in advanced cancers. About the study: The patients' treatment was ivuxolimab, an agonistic anti-OX40 (CD134) antibody. Two patients with cutaneous melanoma and one with hepatocellular carcinoma, three in total, showed partial responses.

Only in-frame clones appear in the TCRdb table, and some are missing; sequencing was by immunoSEQ multiplex PCR. This table holds 72,000 or so clones, roughly 80% found once. Patients with a history of autoimmune disease or on systemic immunosuppression were excluded. The receptor was derived from an adult with an advanced solid tumor such as melanoma, head and neck, liver or kidney cancer. This specimen was CD4+ or CD8+ T cells sorted from blood, taken in a trial of the OX40 agonist ivuxolimab. This chain connects TRBV5-4 to TRBJ1-4; D not certain. In nucleotides, the CDR3 is TGTGCCAGCAGCAAGGGTGAAAAACTGTTTTTT. This gives the protein CASSKGEKLFF. Complete variable domain (other parts from reference TRBV5-4 and TRBJ1-4): ETGVTQSPTHLIKTRGQQVTLRCSSQSGHNTVSWYQQALGQGPQFIFQYYREEENGRGNFPPRFSGLQFPNYSSELNVNALELDDSALYLCASSKGEKLFFGSGTQLSVL.